The TCR beta chain under discussion was sequenced for a study of shared clonotypes between healthy human individuals. The CDR3 sequence is 12 residues long. The V end was cut by 6 bases, the J end by 8 bases, with 10 bases between. Germline V gives CDR1 KGHSH, CDR2 LQKENI. Findings and limits, study-wide: Shared across a handful of donors were 4% to 5% of the naive CD4 clonotypes.

Researchers divided each subset's genomic DNA evenly across several immunoSEQ plates. Measured with immunoSEQ multiplex PCR; TCRdb has only the in-frame clones, and not every one. The table includes under 1,100,000 clones, 65% to 75% detected once. Notes on this clone: Its antigen is not identified.

The sequence derives from a man in his late teens or twenties in good health. The material sequenced was memory CD4+ T cells sorted from blood. Subset denoted: CD45RA-negative fraction. This chain connects TRBV18 to TRBJ2-2; D is unresolved. CDR3 protein: CASSPIGGELFF. For the CDR3, the DNA is TGTGCCAGCTCCCCCATTGGAGGGGAGCTGTTTTTT.